Listed below are T cell receptor beta chains from one sample, sequenced in a study of control samples from healthy donors and cancer patients. The data were produced by immunoSEQ multiplex PCR, yet TCRdb's version contains in-frame clones alone and is incomplete. This sample has 65,000 to 90,000 clones; 94% occur once, and the top ten carry approximately 2.8%. The source material was blood. Every receptor here comes from a woman aged 25 to 39 in good health. The CDR3 runs from the conserved cysteine through the conserved F or W. The D gene is left open where the match is weak. Clone size is stated in some rows and not others, as once, few, many or a class when expanded.

J	V	D	size	DNA	CDR3
TRBJ2-7	TRBV14	NA	NA	TGTGCCAGCAGCCAATTACTCAGATCCTACGAGCAGTACTTC	CASSQLLRSYEQYF
TRBJ2-3	TRBV19	TRBD2	NA	TGTGCCAGTAGTCCCGAAGCGGGGGGCATAACAGATACGCAGTATTTT	CASSPEAGGITDTQYF
TRBJ2-2	TRBV29-1	NA	NA	TGCAGCGTTGTGATCGGGGGAAACACCGGGGAGCTGTTTTTT	CSVVIGGNTGELFF
TRBJ2-3	TRBV9	TRBD2	NA	TGTGCCAGCAGCGTAGTGGGAGGGACTAGCGGAGGCACAGATACGCAGTATTTT	CASSVVGGTSGGTDTQYF
TRBJ2-2	TRBV6-5	TRBD2	NA	TGTGCCAGCGCCGGGACTACCAAGAGCACCGGGGAGCTGTTTTTT	CASAGTTKSTGELFF
TRBJ2-5	TRBV5-4	NA	NA	TGTGCCAGCAGCTTGACAGGGCAGGTAGGGGAGACCCAGTACTTC	CASSLTGQVGETQYF
TRBJ1-5	TRBV20-1	NA	NA	TGCAGTGCTAGTAATCAGGGATCGACGCAGCCCCAGCATTTT	CSASNQGSTQPQHF
TRBJ1-5	TRBV19	NA	NA	TGTGCCAGTAGTTCCCTAGGGATGGGGCAGCCCCAGCATTTT	CASSSLGMGQPQHF
TRBJ2-3	TRBV14	NA	NA	TGTGCCAGTAGCGTCCGGAGGGATACGCAGTATTTT	CASSVRRDTQYF
TRBJ1-6	TRBV10-1	TRBD1	NA	TGCGCCAGCAGCGCCGGGACAGGGTATGCTTCACCCCTCCACTTT	CASSAGTGYASPLHF
TRBJ1-3	TRBV5-1	NA	NA	TGCGCCAGCAGCTTGAGGGCAGAGCTCTCTGGAAACACCATATATTTT	CASSLRAELSGNTIYF
TRBJ1-2	TRBV25-1	NA	NA	TGTGCCAGCAGTGAGCGCACCGCCGGGACGAGGGATGGCTACACCTTC	CASSERTAGTRDGYTF
TRBJ1-1	TRBV6-5	TRBD1	NA	TGTGCCAGCAGTTACAGGGGGCACACTGAAGCTTTCTTT	CASSYRGHTEAFF
TRBJ2-5	TRBV18	NA	NA	TGTGCCAGCTCACCACCGCTAGCGTCGGGGGAGACCCAGTACTTC	CASSPPLASGETQYF
TRBJ2-1	TRBV6-6	NA	NA	TGTGCCAGCGGGGCTCGCCGTCTGGGGGACAATGAGCAGTTCTTC	CASGARRLGDNEQFF
TRBJ1-1	TRBV7-8	TRBD1	NA	TGTGCCAGCAGCTTTGGACAGGGGCGGAGGGGGAACACTGAAGCTTTCTTT	CASSFGQGRRGNTEAFF
TRBJ1-5	TRBV6-6	NA	NA	TGTGCCAGCAGTCCCAATAGCAATCAGCCCCAGCATTTT	CASSPNSNQPQHF
TRBJ1-5	TRBV4-2	NA	NA	TGTGCCAGCAGCCAAGATGAACAGATCACGCCCCAGCATTTT	CASSQDEQITPQHF
TRBJ2-3	TRBV2	TRBD2	NA	TGTGCCAGCAGTGACCATGCTAGCGGAAACACAGATACGCAGTATTTT	CASSDHASGNTDTQYF
TRBJ1-2	TRBV9	NA	NA	TGTGCCAGCAGCGTAACGGGGACCTATGGCTACACCTTC	CASSVTGTYGYTF
TRBJ2-2	TRBV6-4	NA	NA	TGTGCCAGCAGCCGGTCCGAGGGCGGCGGGGAGCTGTTTTTT	CASSRSEGGGELFF
TRBJ2-5	TRBV27	TRBD1	NA	TGTGCCAGCAGTTTAGCCCAGGGGGCGCCGGGGCAAGAGACCCAGTACTTC	CASSLAQGAPGQETQYF
TRBJ1-2	TRBV5-4	TRBD1	NA	TGTGCCAGCAGCACTTTACAGGGGTACTATGGCTACACCTTC	CASSTLQGYYGYTF
TRBJ1-1	TRBV6-5	NA	NA	TGTGCCAGCAGTTTAAACAGGGAGGGGACTGAAGCTTTCTTT	CASSLNREGTEAFF
TRBJ1-4	TRBV4-1	NA	NA	TGCGCCAGCAGCGCTCGCACGGGACTGGCGACTAATGAAAAACTGTTTTTT	CASSARTGLATNEKLFF
TRBJ1-4	TRBV6-1	TRBD1	NA	TGTGCCAGCAGTGGACAGGGGGCGACCGCCGGGGGGGTCGAAAAACTGTTTTTT	CASSGQGATAGGVEKLFF
TRBJ1-2	TRBV28	TRBD1	NA	TGTGCCAGCTTAACCGGGACAGCGACCTATGGCTACACCTTC	CASLTGTATYGYTF
TRBJ1-6	TRBV7-9	NA	once	TGTGCCAGCAGTGACTCGGGTTCACCCCTCCACTTT	CASSDSGSPLHF
TRBJ1-1	TRBV11-2	NA	NA	TGTGCCAGCAGCTCCCGAACGGTGACTGAAGCTTTCTTT	CASSSRTVTEAFF
TRBJ1-1	TRBV6-6	NA	once	TGTGCCAGCAGTTCCGGGACCGCGCGTTTGGCTTTCTTT	CASSSGTARLAFF
TRBJ2-7	TRBV9	TRBD2	once	TGTGCCAGCAGCGAAAATAGCCGGGGGGGAACCTACGAGCAGTACTTC	CASSENSRGGTYEQYF
TRBJ1-6	TRBV9	NA	NA	TGTGCCAGCAGCCTGGGAGGGTCACCCCTCCACTTT	CASSLGGSPLHF
TRBJ2-5	TRBV7-7	NA	NA	TGTGCTAGCAGCTTGCTTCCAGGTACCTCACAAGAGACCCAGTACTTC	CASSLLPGTSQETQYF
TRBJ1-5	TRBV5-4	NA	once	TGTGCCAGCAGCCCAGGGCCGGATCAGCCCCAGCATTTT	CASSPGPDQPQHF
TRBJ2-5	TRBV21-1	NA	NA	TGTGCCAGCAGCAAAGACTCCCCGCTGGGGGGACAGGGGTGGCGTCAAGAGACCCAGTACTTC	CASSKDSPLGGQGWRQETQYF
TRBJ1-3	TRBV10-3	NA	NA	TGTGCCATCAGTGAACTGGGTGGAAGGGTCTCTGGAAACACCATATATTTT	CAISELGGRVSGNTIYF
TRBJ1-1	TRBV11-2	NA	NA	TGTGCCAGCAGCTCCGGCGCCATGAACACTGAAGCTTTCTTT	CASSSGAMNTEAFF
TRBJ2-5	TRBV6-2/TRBV6-3	NA	NA	TGTGCCAGCAGTTACTCGATCAGGTTAGAGACCCAGTACTTC	CASSYSIRLETQYF
TRBJ1-1	TRBV6-6	NA	NA	TGTGCCAGCAGGCCTGAGGGCACTGAAGCTTTCTTT	CASRPEGTEAFF
TRBJ2-2	TRBV5-1	TRBD1	NA	TGCGCCAGCAGTTTAGTACAGGGGGCTGACACCGGGGAGCTGTTTTTT	CASSLVQGADTGELFF
TRBJ2-5	TRBV5-1	TRBD1	NA	TGCGCCAGCAGCTCCGGGACAGGGGGCCGAGAGACCCAGTACTTC	CASSSGTGGRETQYF
TRBJ2-7	TRBV7-6	NA	once	TGTGCCAGCAGCTTCGGGGATCCGTACGAGCAGTACTTC	CASSFGDPYEQYF
TRBJ2-6	TRBV25-1	NA	once	TGTGCCAGCAGTGAATCCGGGGATTCTGGGGCCAACGTCCTGACTTTC	CASSESGDSGANVLTF
TRBJ1-2	TRBV12-3/TRBV12-4	NA	NA	TGTGCCAGCAGTTTAGGCAACACCTATGGCTACACCTTC	CASSLGNTYGYTF
TRBJ2-1	TRBV11-2	NA	NA	TGTGCCAGCAGCTTAGTGGAGCGGGACAATGAGCAGTTCTTC	CASSLVERDNEQFF
TRBJ1-3	TRBV2	NA	NA	TGTGCCAGCAGTGAAACCCGCTCTGGAAACACCATATATTTT	CASSETRSGNTIYF
TRBJ1-4	TRBV19	TRBD1	NA	TGTGCCAGCCGGAGACAGGGGGATGAAAAACTGTTTTTT	CASRRQGDEKLFF
TRBJ2-2	TRBV29-1	NA	NA	TGCAGCGTTGCTCAGGGCGGGCACACCGGGGAGCTGTTTTTT	CSVAQGGHTGELFF
TRBJ1-1	TRBV3-1/TRBV3-2	NA	NA	TGTGCCAGCAGCCCCCATGGGGCTGAAGCTTTCTTT	CASSPHGAEAFF
TRBJ2-3	TRBV9	NA	few	TGTGCCAGCAGCGCTGGGCGGGCACAAGATACGCAGTATTTT	CASSAGRAQDTQYF
TRBJ1-6	TRBV6-5	NA	NA	TGTGCCAGCAGTTATCGGGGGGCCTATAATTCACCCCTCCACTTT	CASSYRGAYNSPLHF
TRBJ1-3	TRBV11-2	NA	NA	TGTGCCACCTACTCTGGAAACACCATATATTTT	CATYSGNTIYF
TRBJ1-1	TRBV5-1	TRBD1	NA	TGCGCCAGCAGAGATCAGGGGGCGACTGAAGCTTTCTTT	CASRDQGATEAFF
TRBJ2-5	TRBV7-9	NA	once	TGTGCCAGCAGCTTACAGGGCGAGACCCAGTACTTC	CASSLQGETQYF
TRBJ2-1	TRBV13	TRBD1	NA	TGTGCCAGCAGCCATCCCGGACAGGGAGTCCATGAGCAGTTCTTC	CASSHPGQGVHEQFF